These 31 T cell receptor beta chains were all obtained from the same sample, sequenced in a study of blood T cell repertoires in COVID-19. Using immunoSEQ multiplex PCR, the repertoire was profiled, and TCRdb retains in-frame clones only, with some absent. There are tens of thousands of clones in the sample; 70% to 90% occur only once, and under 7% lies in the top ten. Source material: peripheral blood. These receptors were taken from a man between 45 and 60 years old with active COVID-19.

This chain uses TRBV19 with TRBJ2-2; 8 nucleotides align to TRBD2. V lost 5 bases, J lost 4 bases, and 6 bases stayed unmatched. The germline gives CDR1 LNHDA, CDR2 SQIVND (reference sequence). There are 15 residues in the CDR3. The CDR3: CASSGAGLGTGELFF. As DNA, the CDR3 is TGTGCCAGTAGTGGGGCGGGACTAGGCACCGGGGAGCTGTTTTTT.

This clone was picked up one time. This chain links TRBV11-3 with TRBJ2-1; TRBD2 matches at 12 bases. The CDR3 length is 16 residues. V lost 5 bases to trimming and J lost 2 bases; unmatched junction nucleotides: 4. In germline, CDR1 is SGHNT, CDR2 YENEEA. The CDR3 protein is CASSGTSGRTYNEQFF. The CDR3 DNA follows: TGTGCCAGCAGCGGGACTAGCGGGCGAACCTACAATGAGCAGTTCTTC.

The sample holds a few counts of this clone. This chain connects TRBV30 to TRBJ1-3, with D maybe TRBD1 (6 bases). CDR1 and CDR2 from the germline V gene are GTSNPN and SVGIG (reference sequence). The V end was cut by 4 bases, the J end by 1 base, with 11 bases between. The CDR3 sequence is 14 residues long. The CDR3 DNA reads TGTGCCTGGAACAGGGCTGGTTCTGGAAACACCATATATTTT. It specifies CAWNRAGSGNTIYF. Supplemented by reference TRBV30 and TRBJ1-3, the full variable domain reads SQTIHQWPATLVQPVGSPLSLECTVEGTSNPNLYWYRQAAGRGLQLLFYSVGIGQISSEVPQNLSASRPQDRQFILSSKKLLLSDSGFYLCAWNRAGSGNTIYFGEGSWLTVV.

This clone has just one count. V is TRBV5-1 and J is TRBJ1-2, with D possibly TRBD1 on 6 matching bases. This CDR3 is built from 15 residues. Germline loops: CDR1 SGHRS, CDR2 YFSETQ. Trimming cost V 0 bases and J 4 bases, with 13 bases left between them. CDR3 nucleotides: TGCGCCAGCAGCTTGGCTGCGGACAGCATCTATGGCTACACCTTC. This encodes CASSLAADSIYGYTF.

The chain links TRBV5-1 to TRBJ2-1; TRBD2 matches at 8 bases. Germline V gene lookup returns CDR1 SGHRS and CDR2 YFSETQ. Trimming took 2 bases from V and 0 from J; bases not matched to a gene: 1. The CDR3 is 15 amino acids. The CDR3 sequence is CASSLLADSYNEQFF. CDR3 nucleotide sequence: TGCGCCAGCAGCTTACTAGCGGACTCCTACAATGAGCAGTTCTTC.

As DNA, the CDR3 is TGTGCCAGCAGCCAGGCAGGGCTCAATCAGCCCCAGCATTTT. Its translation is CASSQAGLNQPQHF. The chain recombines TRBV3-1 (or the pseudogene TRBV3-2) with TRBJ1-5; possibly TRBD1 for D (5 bases). Per the germline V gene, CDR1 is LGHDT and CDR2 is YNNKEL (reference sequence). Trimming took off 3 bases at V and 3 bases at J, with 9 bases between the two ends. This CDR3 contains 14 residues.

V usage is TRBV4-2 and J usage is TRBJ1-1, with D tentatively TRBD1 (6 bases). The CDR3 spans 14 residues. V dropped 4 bases and J dropped 1 base, with 10 bases sitting between them. Germline V gene sequence: CDR1 LGHNA, CDR2 YNFKEQ. DNA for the CDR3: TGTGCCAGCAGCCTTCGGACAGCGAACACTGAAGCTTTCTTT. Translated: CASSLRTANTEAFF.

The chain carries TRBV5-1 and TRBJ1-3; D may be TRBD1 (6 bases). V shed 1 base and J shed 0 bases, with 11 bases lying between them. The CDR3 is made up of 16 amino acids. Germline V gene sequence: CDR1 SGHRS, CDR2 YFSETQ. This chain's CDR3 is CASSLPDSSSGNTIYF. For the CDR3, the DNA is TGCGCCAGCAGCTTGCCGGACAGCAGCTCTGGAAACACCATATATTTT.

This chain links TRBV11-3 with TRBJ1-1; a weak D match, TRBD1 (5 bases). The CDR3 is made up of 14 amino acids. The germline V and J ends were trimmed by 5 bases and 4 bases, with 14 bases remaining between them. Germline CDR1 reads SGHNT; CDR2 reads YENEEA. The CDR3: CASSPQGTSTEAFF. The CDR3 DNA follows: TGTGCCAGCAGCCCCCAGGGTACGAGCACTGAAGCTTTCTTT.

The V and J genes are TRBV7-8 and TRBJ1-5; 8 nucleotides agree with TRBD1. Germline CDR1 reads SGHVS; CDR2 reads FQNEAQ. The CDR3 is made up of 15 amino acids. J gave up 2 bases and V 5 bases, and 5 bases lay outside the gene matches. CDR3 DNA sequence: TGTGCCAGCAGCCTTGGGACAGGCGGCAATCAGCCCCAGCATTTT. This codes for CASSLGTGGNQPQHF.

The genes are TRBV4-2 and TRBJ2-3; TRBD2 might be the D (6 bases). This CDR3 is 16 amino acids long. The V gene's germline CDR1 is LGHNA and CDR2 YNFKEQ. V lost 3 bases and J lost 3, with 16 bases in between. This chain's CDR3 is CASSQEGRAGTDTQYF. The DNA for the CDR3 is TGTGCCAGCAGCCAGGAGGGCAGGGCTGGTACAGATACGCAGTATTTT.

The chain has TRBV3-1 (or the pseudogene TRBV3-2) and TRBJ1-5; 9 nucleotides agree with TRBD1. Germline-derived CDR1 and CDR2 are LGHDT and YNNKEL (reference sequence). The CDR3 has 18 residues. Unmatched junction bases numbered 12, after V lost 4 bases and J lost 2 bases. CDR3 DNA sequence: TGTGCCAGCAGCCGAATATCCGGGACAGGGTCGGGCAATCAGCCCCAGCATTTT. This encodes CASSRISGTGSGNQPQHF.

Worth noting for this clone: This CDR3 is also generated by other DNA sequences in the sample. V is TRBV18 and J is TRBJ1-2; 7 nucleotides align to TRBD1. Germline assignment: CDR1 KGHSH and CDR2 LQKENI. This CDR3 contains 13 residues. Germline trimming cut 3 bases from V and 2 bases from J; bases unmatched to any gene: 0. CDR3 protein: CASSPTGNYGYTF. CDR3 nucleotides: TGTGCCAGCTCACCGACAGGGAACTATGGCTACACCTTC.

This clone was seen more than once but under ten times. J is TRBJ2-2 and V is TRBV6-6, with D perhaps matching TRBD1 (6 bases). The germline CDR1 and CDR2 sequences are MNHNY and SVGAGI (reference sequence). V lost 2 bases and J lost 1, with 8 bases in between. The CDR3 consists of 15 residues. The CDR3 loop reads CASSYDRRNTGELFF. The CDR3 nucleotides read TGTGCCAGCAGTTACGACAGGAGGAACACCGGGGAGCTGTTTTTT.

This clone was seen only once. This CDR3 is CASSDSERSPPFF. CDR3 bases: TGTGCCAGCAGTGACTCCGAACGGTCTCCTCCGTTCTTC. The chain has TRBV6-4 and TRBJ2-1, with no clear D. In germline, CDR1 is MRHNA, CDR2 SNTAGT. This CDR3 has 13 amino acids. V lost 0 bases and J 15 bases, leaving 15 bases between the germline ends.

The genes are TRBV2 and TRBJ1-2; 8 nucleotides match TRBD1. Germline V gene lookup returns CDR1 SNHLY and CDR2 FYNNEI. V lost 6 bases, J lost 6 bases, and 6 bases stayed unmatched. CDR3 length equals 13 residues. The CDR3 reads CASSLRQGNGYTF. The CDR3 nucleotides read TGTGCCAGCAGCTTGAGACAGGGGAATGGCTACACCTTC.

This clone has only one observation. The CDR3 reads CSVGEVDGYTF. The CDR3 DNA reads TGCAGCGTGGGGGAGGTGGATGGCTACACCTTC. V and J are TRBV29-1 and TRBJ1-2, with TRBD1 as a possible D gene (5 bases). V shed 6 bases and J shed 6 bases, with 11 bases lying between them. From germline, CDR1 is SQVTM and CDR2 ANQGSEA. The CDR3 runs to 11 residues.

The chain carries TRBV5-4 and TRBJ2-1, with 9 bases fitting TRBD2. The CDR3 contains 17 residues. Trimming removed 4 bases from V and 0 bases from J; junction bases left unmatched: 8. Germline V gene data show CDR1 as SGHNT and CDR2 as YYREEE (reference sequence). The CDR3 protein is CASSPGGGRASYNEQFF. The CDR3 DNA reads TGTGCCAGCAGCCCGGGAGGCGGGAGGGCCTCCTACAATGAGCAGTTCTTC.

The rearrangement joins TRBV15 to TRBJ1-2; D gene uncertain. Germline V lookup: CDR1 LNHNV, CDR2 YYDKDF (reference sequence). There are 14 residues in the CDR3. Trimming removed 0 bases from V and 1 base from J, with 6 bases in between. The CDR3 reads CATSRDKSNYGYTF. DNA of the CDR3: TGTGCCACCAGCAGAGATAAGAGTAACTATGGCTACACCTTC.

The J gene is TRBJ2-1, the V gene TRBV6-2 or TRBV6-3; 8 bases are a match to TRBD1. Germline trimming cut 5 bases from V and 0 bases from J; bases unmatched to any gene: 3. The CDR3 covers 15 residues. In germline, CDR1 is MNHEY, CDR2 SVGEGT. CDR3 loop: CASSQTGGSYNEQFF. The CDR3 DNA reads TGTGCCAGCAGTCAAACAGGGGGCTCCTACAATGAGCAGTTCTTC.

The chain links TRBV30 to TRBJ2-2, with 7 bases identical to TRBD2. CDR3 length: 15 amino acids. The germline V gene has CDR1 GTSNPN and CDR2 SVGIG (reference sequence). V shed 2 bases and J 0 bases; nucleotides not matched to a gene: 3. The CDR3 nucleotides are TGTGCCTGGAGTAGGCTAGCGGCGAACACCGGGGAGCTGTTTTTT. It is translated as CAWSRLAANTGELFF.

The rearrangement uses TRBV6-5 and TRBJ2-7, with 10 bases identical to TRBD2. Germline CDR1 MNHEY, CDR2 SVGAGI. V shed 5 bases and J 4 bases; nucleotides not matched to a gene: 2. The CDR3 consists of 13 residues. The CDR3 spells CASSLAGVYEQYF. The CDR3 nucleotides read TGTGCCAGCAGTCTAGCGGGAGTTTACGAGCAGTACTTC.

The rearrangement joins TRBV5-6 to TRBJ2-7; TRBD1 agrees at 8 bases. V lost 4 bases, J lost 0 bases, and 6 bases stayed unmatched. The CDR3 length is 15 residues. CDR1 is SGHDT and CDR2 is YYEEEE in the germline V gene. CDR3 region: CASSADGQGSYEQYF. As DNA, the CDR3 is TGTGCCAGCAGCGCGGACGGACAGGGCTCCTACGAGCAGTACTTC.

The chain employs TRBV6-1 and TRBJ2-2; 10 nucleotides align to TRBD2. The V segment lost 3 bases and the J segment 4 bases; nucleotides outside the gene matches: 5. This CDR3 is 16 amino acids long. Germline V gene sequence: CDR1 MNHNS, CDR2 SASEGT. In DNA form, the CDR3 reads TGTGCCAGCAGTGAGGTAGCGGGAGGTAGCACCGGGGAGCTGTTTTTT. Translating it yields CASSEVAGGSTGELFF.

This chain joins TRBV28 and TRBJ2-7, with D possibly being TRBD2 (5 bases). Trimming shortened V by 3 bases and J by 6 bases, and 9 bases separated the two germline ends. This CDR3 contains 12 residues. Germline CDR1 and CDR2: MDHEN and SYDVKM. In nucleotides, the CDR3 is TGTGCCAGCAGTTTGCTAGCCTCCGAGCAGTACTTC. This translates into CASSLLASEQYF.

For the CDR3, the DNA is TGTGCCAGCAGCCCCACTAGCGGGAGGGCCTATGAGCAGTTCTTC. Translated: CASSPTSGRAYEQFF. This rearrangement joins TRBV11-2 to TRBJ2-1; TRBD2 matches at 13 bases. The CDR3 spans 15 residues. The germline CDR1 and CDR2 sequences are SGHAT and FQNNGV. The V segment lost 5 bases and the J segment 8 bases; nucleotides outside the gene matches: 6.

This chain joins TRBV6-2 or TRBV6-3 and TRBJ1-3, with 7 bases fitting TRBD1. The CDR3 contains 18 residues. The germline gives CDR1 MNHEY, CDR2 SVGEGT. The junction had 8 bases not matched to a gene; V was cut back by 0 bases and J by 0 bases. CDR3 coding DNA: TGTGCCAGCAGTTACTCCACCGGGACAGCGACCTCTGGAAACACCATATATTTT. It yields the protein CASSYSTGTATSGNTIYF.

By sample fraction, this clone is medium-sized. J is TRBJ2-2 and V is TRBV2; D may be TRBD2 (5 bases). The V end lost 3 bases, the J end lost 6 bases, and 14 bases lay between the germline ends. This CDR3 has 15 amino acids. The germline V gene encodes CDR1 SNHLY and CDR2 FYNNEI. Here the CDR3 DNA reads TGTGCCAGCAGTGATGGGCGGGTCGCACCCGGGGAGCTGTTTTTT. This gives the protein CASSDGRVAPGELFF.

The chain is built from TRBV25-1 and TRBJ1-6; D is ambiguous. CDR3 length: 14 amino acids. The V end lost 0 bases, the J end lost 5 bases, and 5 bases lay between the germline ends. CDR1 is MGHDK and CDR2 is SYGVNS in the germline V gene. DNA of the CDR3: TGTGCCAGCAGTGAATACCGGGATAATTCACCCCTCCACTTT. This sequence encodes CASSEYRDNSPLHF.

J is TRBJ1-1 and V is TRBV23-1; maybe TRBD1 (6 bases). TRBV23-1 is an ORF, and what it does is uncertain. The V end was cut by 7 bases, the J end by 3 bases, with 27 bases between. The CDR3 runs 18 residues. The DNA of the CDR3 is TGCGCCAGCAAACTCTCCGGGGGGGGGCGAGATTTTCACACTGAAGCTTTCTTT. It encodes CASKLSGGGRDFHTEAFF.

The genes are TRBV29-1 and TRBJ2-7; tentative D call: TRBD2 (5 bases). The germline V gene has CDR1 SQVTM and CDR2 ANQGSEA. This CDR3 comprises 13 residues. Trimming pared 6 bases from V and 0 bases from J, leaving 12 bases between. Here the CDR3 DNA reads TGCAGCGTGCGGACTCAAGTCTCCTACGAGCAGTACTTC. Translated: CSVRTQVSYEQYF.